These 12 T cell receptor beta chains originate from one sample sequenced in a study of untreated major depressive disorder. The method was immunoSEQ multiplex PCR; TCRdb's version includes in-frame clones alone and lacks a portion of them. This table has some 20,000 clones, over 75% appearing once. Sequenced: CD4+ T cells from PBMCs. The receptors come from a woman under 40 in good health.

The CDR3 here is CASSRGTASNSPLHF. The CDR3 DNA reads TGTGCCAGCAGCCGCGGGACAGCCAGTAATTCACCCCTCCACTTT. The rearrangement uses TRBV7-9 and TRBJ1-6; 7 bases fit TRBD1. Looked up from germline, CDR1 is SEHNR and CDR2 is FQNEAQ (reference sequence). The J segment lost 6 bases and the V segment lost 5 bases, leaving 7 bases of the junction unmatched. This CDR3 has 15 amino acids.

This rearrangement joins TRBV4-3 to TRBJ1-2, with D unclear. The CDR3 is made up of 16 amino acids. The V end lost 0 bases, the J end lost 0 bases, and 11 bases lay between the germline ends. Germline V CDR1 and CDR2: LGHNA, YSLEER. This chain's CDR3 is CASSQDLGRANYGYTF. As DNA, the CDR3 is TGCGCCAGCAGCCAAGATCTGGGCAGAGCTAACTATGGCTACACCTTC.

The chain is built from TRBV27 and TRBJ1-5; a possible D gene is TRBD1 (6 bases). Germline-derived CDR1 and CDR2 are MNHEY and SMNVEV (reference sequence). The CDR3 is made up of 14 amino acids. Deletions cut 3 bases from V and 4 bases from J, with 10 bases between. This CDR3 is CASSFNRANQPQHF. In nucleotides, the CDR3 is TGTGCCAGCAGTTTCAACAGGGCTAATCAGCCCCAGCATTTT.

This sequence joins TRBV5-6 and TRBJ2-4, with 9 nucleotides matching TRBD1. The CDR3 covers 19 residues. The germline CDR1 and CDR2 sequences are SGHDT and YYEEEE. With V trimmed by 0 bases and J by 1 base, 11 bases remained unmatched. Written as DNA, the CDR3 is TGTGCCAGCAGCTTGGAATCCCGGGTCGGGACAGGGGCCAAAAACATTCAGTACTTC. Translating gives CASSLESRVGTGAKNIQYF.

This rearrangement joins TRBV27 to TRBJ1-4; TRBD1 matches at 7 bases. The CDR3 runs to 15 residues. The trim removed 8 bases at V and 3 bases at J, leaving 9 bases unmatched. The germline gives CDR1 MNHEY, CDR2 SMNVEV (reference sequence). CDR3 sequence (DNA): TGTGCCAGCGGTTCCAAGGGGGCTCCTAATGAAAAACTGTTTTTT. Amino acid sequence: CASGSKGAPNEKLFF.

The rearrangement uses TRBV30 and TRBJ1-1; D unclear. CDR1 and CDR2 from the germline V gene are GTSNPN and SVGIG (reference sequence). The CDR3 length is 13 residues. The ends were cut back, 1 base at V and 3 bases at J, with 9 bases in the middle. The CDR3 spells CAWSDYRDTEAFF. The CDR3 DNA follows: TGTGCCTGGAGTGATTACAGAGACACTGAAGCTTTCTTT.

The CDR3, as DNA: TGTGCCAGTAGGCGAGCTTATAGCAATCAGCCCCAGCATTTT. It is translated as CASRRAYSNQPQHF. The V call is TRBV19, the J call TRBJ1-5; D call uncertain. The length of the CDR3 is 14 residues. V dropped 6 bases and J dropped 0 bases, with 9 bases sitting between them. Germline CDR1 reads LNHDA; CDR2 reads SQIVND (reference sequence).

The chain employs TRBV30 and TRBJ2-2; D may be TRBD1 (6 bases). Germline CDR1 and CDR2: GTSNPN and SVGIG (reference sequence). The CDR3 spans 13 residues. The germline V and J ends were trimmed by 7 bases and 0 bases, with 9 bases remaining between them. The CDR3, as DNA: TGTGCCTACTGGGACACGAACACCGGGGAGCTGTTTTTT. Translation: CAYWDTNTGELFF.

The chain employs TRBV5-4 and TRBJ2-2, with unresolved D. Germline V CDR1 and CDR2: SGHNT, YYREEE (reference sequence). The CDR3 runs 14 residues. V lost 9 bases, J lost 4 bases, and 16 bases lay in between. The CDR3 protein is CATSPNRPTGELFF. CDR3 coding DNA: TGTGCCACGTCCCCAAACCGGCCCACCGGGGAGCTGTTTTTT. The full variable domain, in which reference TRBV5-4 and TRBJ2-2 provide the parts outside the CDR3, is ETGVTQSPTHLIKTRGQQVTLRCSSQSGHNTVSWYQQALGQGPQFIFQYYREEENGRGNFPPRFSGLQFPNYSSELNVNALELDDSALYLCATSPNRPTGELFFGEGSRLTVL.

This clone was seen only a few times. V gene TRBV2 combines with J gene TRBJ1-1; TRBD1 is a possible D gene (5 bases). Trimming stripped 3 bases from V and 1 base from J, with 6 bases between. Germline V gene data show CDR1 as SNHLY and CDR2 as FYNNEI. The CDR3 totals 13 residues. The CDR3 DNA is TGTGCCAGCAGTGATCAGGGGAACACTGAAGCTTTCTTT. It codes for CASSDQGNTEAFF.

The CDR3 bases are TGTGCCAGCAGTGAAAACGGAGGTCAGGAGCCCCAGCATTTT. Translating gives CASSENGGQEPQHF. The chain recombines TRBV2 with TRBJ1-5; D unresolved. Germline V gives CDR1 SNHLY, CDR2 FYNNEI. The CDR3 is 14 residues long. Trimming took off 2 bases at V and 8 bases at J, with 13 bases between the two ends. Full variable domain (outside the CDR3, taken from reference TRBV2 and TRBJ1-5): EPEVTQTPSHQVTQMGQEVILRCVPISNHLYFYWYRQILGQKVEFLVSFYNNEISEKSEIFDDQFSVERPDGSNFTLKIRSTKLEDSAMYFCASSENGGQEPQHFGDGTRLSIL.

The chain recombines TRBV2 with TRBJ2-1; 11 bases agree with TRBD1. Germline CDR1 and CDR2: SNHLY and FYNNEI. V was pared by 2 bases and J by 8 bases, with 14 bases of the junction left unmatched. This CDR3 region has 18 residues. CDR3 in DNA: TGTGCCAGCAGTGAAAGGCCAACCGGGACAGGGGGTAGAGATGAGCAGTTCTTC. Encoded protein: CASSERPTGTGGRDEQFF.